This entry concerns a single T cell receptor (beta chain). The antigen is not known. At one of its ends the junction is not consistent with the germline gene, which may arise from a read error. The data were produced by immunoSEQ multiplex PCR, yet TCRdb's version contains in-frame clones alone and is incomplete. The repertoire has 90,000 to 130,000 clones, just under 95% of them found once; the top ten carry roughly 0.5%. The data belong to a study of graft-versus-host responses after intestinal transplantation. CDR1 is LNHDA and CDR2 is SQIVND in the germline V gene (reference sequence). The CDR3 loop spans 15 amino acids.

The source material was unstimulated CD8+ T cells sorted from spleen or lymph node cells, sampled before intestinal transplant. This clonotype was sampled from a human donor who received an intestinal transplant. This chain joins TRBV19 and TRBJ2-3; TRBD1 matches at 10 bases. The CDR3 DNA is TGTGCCAGTAGTTTAGACAGGGGGCGGACAGATACGCAGTATTTT. Translation gives CASSLDRGRTDTQYF.